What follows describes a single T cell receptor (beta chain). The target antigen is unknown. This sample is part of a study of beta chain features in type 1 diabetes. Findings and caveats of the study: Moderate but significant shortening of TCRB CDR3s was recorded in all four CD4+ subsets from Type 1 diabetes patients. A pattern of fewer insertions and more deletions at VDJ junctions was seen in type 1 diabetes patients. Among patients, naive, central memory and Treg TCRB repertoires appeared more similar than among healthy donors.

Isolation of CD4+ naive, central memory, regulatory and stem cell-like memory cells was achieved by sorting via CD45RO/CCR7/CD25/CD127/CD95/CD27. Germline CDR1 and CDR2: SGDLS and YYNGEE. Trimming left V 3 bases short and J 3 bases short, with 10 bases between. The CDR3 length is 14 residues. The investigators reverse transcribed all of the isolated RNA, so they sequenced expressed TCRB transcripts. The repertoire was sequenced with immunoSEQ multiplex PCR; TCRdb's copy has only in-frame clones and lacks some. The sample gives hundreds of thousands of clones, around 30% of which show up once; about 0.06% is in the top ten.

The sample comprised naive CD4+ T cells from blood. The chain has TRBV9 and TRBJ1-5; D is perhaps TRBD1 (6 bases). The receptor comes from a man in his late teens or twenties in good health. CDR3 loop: CASSGTGHNQPQHF. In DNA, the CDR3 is TGTGCCAGCAGCGGAACGGGACACAATCAGCCCCAGCATTTT.